This T cell receptor (beta chain) was obtained from a study of OX40 agonist ivuxolimab in advanced cancers. The assay was immunoSEQ multiplex PCR, and TCRdb's table has in-frame clones only and misses some. The table records around 60,000 clones, around 89% of them present only once. The germline CDR1 and CDR2 sequences are SNHLY and FYNNEI. Trimming removed 6 bases at V and 5 bases at J, with 10 bases between. CDR3 size: 12 residues. Sequenced material: CD4+ or CD8+ T cells sorted from blood, taken in a trial of the OX40 agonist ivuxolimab. This TCR derives from an adult with an advanced solid tumor such as melanoma, head and neck, liver or kidney cancer. This sequence joins TRBV2 and TRBJ1-2, with a weak D call TRBD1 (5 bases). The CDR3 region has the DNA TGTGCCAGCAGCTCAAGACAGTATGGCTACACCTTC. It yields the protein CASSSRQYGYTF.